The clone carrying this TCR beta chain has just one count. The antigen remains unidentified. This sample stems from a study of cytomegalovirus exposure and HLA in healthy donors. Whole-study findings and limits: It has been reported that TCR beta sequences accurately predicted the HLA-A and HLA-B alleles of most subjects. For presence/absence analyses, sequencing depth was assumed to be roughly uniform across donors. In a later analysis, around 18,000 TCR beta sequences were associated with HLA alleles at 0.05 false discovery rate. In a later analysis, TCR beta V- and J-gene trimming showed a link to a missense DCLRE1C variant.

PCR amplification relied on 60 Vbeta primers (plus 13 Jbeta primers). Method: immunoSEQ multiplex PCR; TCRdb's copy keeps in-frame clones and lacks some. This repertoire shows under 200,000 clones, about 79% found once; its top ten account for 0.65% to 0.95%. The CDR3 contains 15 residues. The V gene's germline CDR1 is SEHNR and CDR2 FQNEAQ (reference sequence). V shed 1 base, J shed 10 bases, and the junction held 8 bases outside the gene matches. The sequenced material came from PBMCs. The TCR comes from a female donor in good health and CMV-seronegative. The chain employs TRBV7-9 and TRBJ2-1; 9 bases align to TRBD2. CDR3 loop: CASSLDGGRAGEQFF. CDR3 nucleotide sequence: TGTGCCAGCAGCTTAGATGGCGGGAGGGCCGGGGAGCAGTTCTTC.